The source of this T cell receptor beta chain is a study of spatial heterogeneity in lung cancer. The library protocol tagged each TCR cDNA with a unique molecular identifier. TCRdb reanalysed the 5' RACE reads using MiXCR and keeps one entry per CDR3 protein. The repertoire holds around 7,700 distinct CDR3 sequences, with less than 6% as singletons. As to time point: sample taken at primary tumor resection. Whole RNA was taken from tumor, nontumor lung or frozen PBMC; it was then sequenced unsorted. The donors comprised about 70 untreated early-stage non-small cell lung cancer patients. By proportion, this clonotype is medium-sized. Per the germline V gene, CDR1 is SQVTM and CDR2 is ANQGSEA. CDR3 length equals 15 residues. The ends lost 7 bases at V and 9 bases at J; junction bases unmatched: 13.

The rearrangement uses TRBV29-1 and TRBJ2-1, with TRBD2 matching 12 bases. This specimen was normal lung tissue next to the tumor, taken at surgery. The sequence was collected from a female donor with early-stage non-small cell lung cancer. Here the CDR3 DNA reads TGCAGCGCCTCCCCCCCGGGACTAGCGGGTATTGAGCAGTTCTTC. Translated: CSASPPGLAGIEQFF.